Below, one T cell receptor beta chain is given with its context. The sample originates from a study of CD8+CD57+ T cells in acquired aplastic anemia. According to the study, genomic DNA was the template for TCR beta VDJ and CDR3 profiling. TCRdb reanalysed the reads using MiXCR and keeps one entry per CDR3 protein. The sample lists roughly 80,000 distinct CDR3 sequences; around 42% were seen once. Germline lookup yields CDR1 LNHDA and CDR2 SQIVND (reference sequence). J lost 0 bases, V lost 5 bases, and 2 bases had no gene match. The CDR3 is 15 amino acids. The chain recombines TRBV19 with TRBJ2-2, with 8 bases identical to TRBD1. The clonotype originates from a human donor in good health, serving as a control. Sequencing was performed on sorted CD4+, CD8+, or CD8+CD57+ T cells (not recorded which) from PBMCs. CDR3: CASSGQGANTGELFF. CDR3 DNA: TGTGCCAGTAGTGGACAGGGTGCGAACACCGGGGAGCTGTTTTTT.